This paragraph covers one T cell receptor beta chain sequence. The data stem from a study of blood T cell repertoires in COVID-19. On the study more broadly: The analysed material was cDNA or gDNA that came from T cells, B-cell-depleted T cells, or PBMCs.

V was trimmed by 5 bases and J by 6 bases, leaving 14 bases between them. The germline V gene encodes CDR1 MDHEN and CDR2 SYDVKM. The CDR3 is 14 residues long. Recruitment covered roughly 24 US areas and drew participants whose ages spanned roughly 18 to 100 years. Cohorts were based on clinical histories the participants reported. Authors' processing steps: It was from reference gene primer amplification that nucleated cell counts were estimated. Clones were sequenced by immunoSEQ multiplex PCR, and TCRdb holds only the in-frame ones, with some missing. The DNA gave D and trimming, while V, J and clone size come from that table. Of 250,000 or so clones listed, 87% were seen once; the top ten hold 2.6%.

Input material: PBMCs or T cells enriched from blood (not recorded which). The chain links TRBV28 to TRBJ2-1; TRBD1 is a possible D gene (6 bases). The receptor was derived from a woman in her thirties with acute COVID-19. The CDR3 region is CASSPPTGINEQFF. CDR3 DNA: TGTGCCAGCAGTCCTCCGACAGGAATCAATGAGCAGTTCTTC.